Shown below are 19 T cell receptor beta chains from a single sample sequenced in a study of a mutant IDH1 vaccine in newly diagnosed glioma. The time point here: baseline, week 1 (first vaccination visit). Treatment here: pre-vaccination baseline after standard-of-care therapy. Libraries were prepared by immunoSEQ multiplex PCR; TCRdb keeps only in-frame clonotypes and omits some of them. The repertoire holds over 75,000 clones, with around 77% as singletons. The material was PBMCs, obtained from a glioma patient treated with radiotherapy, temozolomide or both. The receptors here all came from a man between 40 and 49 years old with glioma.

This chain connects TRBV21-1 to TRBJ2-3; no check of the table's D call, TRBD1, against the DNA was made. TRBV21-1 is reported as a pseudogene. The CDR3 totals 18 residues. CDR3 nucleotide sequence: TGTGCCAGCAGCAAAGTCCCCAATGACAGAACTAGCACAGATACGCAGTATTTT. It codes for CASSKVPNDRTSTDTQYF.

This sequence joins TRBV11-2 and TRBJ2-2; D not resolved. Trimming removed 1 base at V and 10 bases at J, with 10 bases between. The germline V gene encodes CDR1 SGHAT and CDR2 FQNNGV. This CDR3 has 13 amino acids. The CDR3 protein is CASSLGKALELFF. CDR3 sequence (DNA): TGTGCCAGCAGCTTAGGGAAGGCCTTGGAGCTGTTTTTT.

Worth noting for this clone: The same CDR3 also results from other DNA sequences found in this sample. This chain connects TRBV10-3 to TRBJ2-5; possible D gene TRBD1, 6 bases. Germline V CDR1 and CDR2: ENHRY, SYGVKD. The CDR3 runs 13 residues. V was trimmed by 2 bases and J by 4 bases, leaving 8 bases between them. CDR3 sequence: CAISEEGGETQYF. The CDR3 DNA is TGTGCCATCAGTGAGGAAGGGGGAGAGACCCAGTACTTC.

The chain combines TRBV7-9 with TRBJ2-3; 8 bases line up with TRBD2. The germline V gene encodes CDR1 SEHNR and CDR2 FQNEAQ (reference sequence). Germline trimming cut 4 bases from V and 6 bases from J; bases unmatched to any gene: 3. The length of the CDR3 is 13 residues. CDR3 residues: CASSSGGPDTQYF. Here the CDR3 DNA reads TGTGCCAGCAGCTCGGGGGGGCCGGATACGCAGTATTTT.

This chain uses TRBV18 with TRBJ1-3; D is undetermined. The CDR3 is 14 residues long. Looked up from germline, CDR1 is KGHSH and CDR2 is LQKENI. Trimming pared 2 bases from V and 3 bases from J, leaving 8 bases between. Here the CDR3 reads CASSPLADGNTIYF. CDR3 DNA sequence: TGTGCCAGCTCACCATTGGCGGATGGAAACACCATATATTTT.

The chain links TRBV7-8 to TRBJ2-7; tentative D call: TRBD1 (6 bases). The CDR3 is made up of 13 amino acids. Trimming left V 0 bases short and J 10 bases short, with 13 bases between. Germline-derived CDR1 and CDR2 are SGHVS and FQNEAQ. The CDR3 protein is CASSLAATGNQYF. As DNA, the CDR3 is TGTGCCAGCAGCTTAGCAGCTACAGGGAACCAGTACTTC.

This clone occurred a few times. The chain combines TRBV6-1 with TRBJ2-7; 7 bases match TRBD1. Germline V gene data show CDR1 as MNHNS and CDR2 as SASEGT. This CDR3 has 15 residues. V was pared by 0 bases and J by 2 bases, with 4 bases of the junction left unmatched. CDR3 protein: CASSEASGTAYEQYF. The CDR3 DNA reads TGTGCCAGCAGTGAAGCTTCCGGGACAGCCTACGAGCAGTACTTC.

The CDR3 DNA is TGTGCCAGCAGCTTGGCCAGATCTTTCAACTATGGCTACACCTTC. It encodes CASSLARSFNYGYTF. The chain combines TRBV5-6 with TRBJ1-2; D is unresolved. The V gene's germline CDR1 is SGHDT and CDR2 YYEEEE. The CDR3 covers 15 residues. V lost 0 bases, J lost 2 bases, and 11 bases lay in between. The full variable domain, rest sourced from reference TRBV5-6 and TRBJ1-2, is DAGVTQSPTHLIKTRGQQVTLRCSPKSGHDTVSWYQQALGQGPQFIFQYYEEEERQRGNFPDRFSGHQFPNYSSELNVNALLLGDSALYLCASSLARSFNYGYTFGSGTRLTVV.

The CDR3 region has the DNA TGTGCCAGCAGCTTAGCTGGAGGGGGGGCAGGGGATACGCAGTATTTT. This gives the protein CASSLAGGGAGDTQYF. V is TRBV11-2 and J is TRBJ2-3; tentatively, D is TRBD2 (7 bases). Trimming removed 1 base at V and 6 bases at J, with 17 bases between. The germline gives CDR1 SGHAT, CDR2 FQNNGV. The CDR3 consists of 16 residues.

This clone was observed once. The V gene is TRBV2, the J gene TRBJ2-7; D perhaps matches TRBD1 (5 bases). The V end lost 8 bases, the J end lost 0 bases, and 14 bases lay between the germline ends. The CDR3 length is 14 residues. Germline V lookup: CDR1 SNHLY, CDR2 FYNNEI. The CDR3 region has the DNA TGTGCCAGCGACAGAGGAGCGAGCTCCTACGAGCAGTACTTC. Translating gives CASDRGASSYEQYF.

The gene calls are TRBV4-3 and TRBJ2-7; the match to TRBD2 covers 10 bases. CDR3 length: 15 residues. The J segment lost 2 bases and the V segment lost 0 bases, leaving 1 base of the junction unmatched. Germline V gene data show CDR1 as LGHNA and CDR2 as YSLEER. The CDR3 DNA sequence: TGCGCCAGCAGCCAAGACCTAGCGGGAGCCTACGAGCAGTACTTC. Its protein product is CASSQDLAGAYEQYF.

The genes are TRBV13 and TRBJ1-5; D might be TRBD1 (6 bases). The germline V gene encodes CDR1 PRHDT and CDR2 FYEKMQ (reference sequence). The CDR3 runs 14 residues. V lost 2 bases and J 4 bases, leaving 9 bases between the germline ends. This chain's CDR3 is CASSLQQGNQPQHF. CDR3 bases: TGTGCCAGCAGCTTACAACAGGGTAATCAGCCCCAGCATTTT.

The V call is TRBV19, the J call TRBJ1-4; no definite D call. CDR3 length equals 12 residues. Looked up from germline, CDR1 is LNHDA and CDR2 is SQIVND (reference sequence). Trimming stripped 10 bases from V and 5 bases from J, with 11 bases between. The DNA of the CDR3 is TGTGCCACCTCCTTTGCGAATGAAAAACTGTTTTTT. Translation: CATSFANEKLFF.

The chain uses TRBV11-2 and TRBJ1-5, with D possibly being TRBD1 (6 bases). Trimming removed 2 bases from V and 7 bases from J, with 15 bases in between. The germline gives CDR1 SGHAT, CDR2 FQNNGV. The CDR3 is made up of 15 amino acids. The CDR3 region has the DNA TGTGCCAGCAGCTTACAGTCGGGGGCCATGCAGCCCCAGCATTTT. Translated: CASSLQSGAMQPQHF.

CDR3 residues: CASSETGTGELFF. The CDR3 DNA follows: TGTGCCAGCAGCGAGACAGGGACCGGGGAGCTGTTTTTT. The V gene is TRBV9, the J gene TRBJ2-2, with 7 bases fitting TRBD1. This CDR3 contains 13 residues. The germline CDR1 and CDR2 sequences are SGDLS and YYNGEE. V dropped 3 bases and J dropped 5; count of bases not matched to a gene: 1.

The V call is TRBV7-2, the J call TRBJ1-5; D uncertain. The length of the CDR3 is 11 residues. CDR1 and CDR2 from the germline V gene are SGHTA and FQGNSA. V was clipped by 1 base and J by 12 bases, with 7 bases between them. This CDR3 is CASSLGGLQHF. Here the CDR3 DNA reads TGTGCCAGCAGCTTAGGAGGGCTCCAGCATTTT. The whole variable domain, remainder taken from reference TRBV7-2 and TRBJ1-5, is GAGVSQSPSNKVTEKGKDVELRCDPISGHTALYWYRQSLGQGLEFLIYFQGNSAPDKSGLPSDRFSAERTGGSVSTLTIQRTQQEDSAVYLCASSLGGLQHFGDGTRLSIL.

The chain carries TRBV19 and TRBJ2-5; 9 bases fit TRBD1. The junction had 11 bases not matched to a gene; V was cut back by 4 bases and J by 5 bases. CDR1 LNHDA and CDR2 SQIVND come from the germline V gene (reference sequence). The CDR3 has 16 amino acids. The CDR3 protein is CASSTGGTGTGETQYF. The DNA for the CDR3 is TGTGCCAGTAGTACTGGCGGGACAGGGACCGGGGAGACCCAGTACTTC.

The genes are TRBV18 and TRBJ1-1; D is undetermined. Germline CDR1 KGHSH, CDR2 LQKENI. Trimming left V 2 bases short and J 3 bases short, with 16 bases between. The CDR3 extends over 16 amino acids. CDR3 amino acids: CASSPIRRNPYTEAFF. The CDR3 coding sequence is TGTGCCAGCTCACCAATTAGACGGAATCCTTACACTGAAGCTTTCTTT.

The chain combines TRBV5-1 with TRBJ2-7; TRBD1 aligns across 8 bases. Germline V lookup: CDR1 SGHRS, CDR2 YFSETQ. This CDR3 spans 14 amino acids. The junction had 8 bases not matched to a gene; V was cut back by 2 bases and J by 7 bases. CDR3 in DNA: TGCGCCAGCAGCTTTGGCCAGGGGGCCAGGGAGCAGTACTTC. Its translation: CASSFGQGAREQYF.